This TCR beta chain stems from a study of T cells in Graves' hyperthyroidism and ophthalmopathy. To note about this clonotype: Its antigen is unidentified.

This CDR3 has 13 residues. Trimming stripped 0 bases from V and 8 bases from J, with 10 bases between. Germline V lookup: CDR1 MGHDK, CDR2 SYGVNS. It was RNA transcripts that yielded the amplified TCR beta CDR3 regions. TCR CDR3 underwent first-round RT-PCR with the HTBI primer set. From the multiplex PCR reads, TCRdb called clonotypes with MiXCR, one entry per CDR3 protein. The sample has about 400,000 distinct CDR3 sequences; 11% to 15% are singletons. Ophthalmopathy patients had moderate-to-severe active disease, CAS ≥3, NOSPECS ≥4, and disease duration under 3 months. PBMCs were derived from roughly 10 ml fresh peripheral blood. Study-wide results and caveats: Blood held most thyroid clonotypes expanded above 0.001 frequency. A 13 V-J model separated ophthalmopathy from stable hyperthyroidism.

The receptor's source is a man aged 45-65 years with Graves' ophthalmopathy. The sequenced sample was blood. The V and J genes are TRBV25-1 and TRBJ1-2, with unresolved D. The CDR3 DNA reads as TGTGCCAGCAGTGAATATGAAACTTTCGGCTACACCTTC. Translation: CASSEYETFGYTF.